These 25 T cell receptor beta chains originate from one sample sequenced in a study of identical twins. TCRdb reanalysed the 5' RACE reads using MiXCR and keeps one entry per CDR3 protein. The data show about 690,000 distinct CDR3 sequences, 5.5% to 7.5% seen once. Sequenced material: naive T cells sorted from blood. These receptors originate from a man aged 18 to 30 in good health.

This clonotype has at least ten counts. V is TRBV2 and J is TRBJ1-5; 9 bases align to TRBD1. The V gene end was trimmed by 6 bases and the J gene end by 5 bases; junction bases not matched to a gene: 5. The CDR3 is made up of 14 amino acids. CDR1 is SNHLY, CDR2 FYNNEI, per germline. The CDR3 bases are TGTGCCAGCAGGGGGACAGGGTATTATCAGCCCCAGCATTTT. It encodes CASRGTGYYQPQHF.

This clonotype was observed at least ten times. The rearrangement uses TRBV7-9 and TRBJ1-5, with D possibly matching TRBD1 (5 bases). The CDR3 has 14 residues. The germline V gene encodes CDR1 SEHNR and CDR2 FQNEAQ (reference sequence). V dropped 2 bases and J dropped 11 bases, with 16 bases sitting between them. The CDR3 DNA reads TGTGCCAGCAGCTTAAGATCAGGGTGGGAAGCCCAGCATTTT. Translation: CASSLRSGWEAQHF.

Many counts were recorded for this clonotype. The chain couples TRBV7-9 to TRBJ1-2, with 9 bases that match TRBD1. CDR1 and CDR2 from the germline V gene are SEHNR and FQNEAQ (reference sequence). This CDR3 is 15 amino acids long. The V gene end was trimmed by 6 bases and the J gene end by 8 bases; junction bases not matched to a gene: 13. In DNA form, the CDR3 reads TGTGCCAGCAGACCCACGGGACAGGGAGCGGAGGGCTACACCTTC. Translation gives CASRPTGQGAEGYTF.

The sample holds many counts of this clonotype. The rearrangement uses TRBV3-1 and TRBJ2-3; no firm D call. Germline assignment: CDR1 LGHDT and CDR2 YNNKEL (reference sequence). V was cut by 6 bases and J by 4 bases, with 20 bases left in between. The CDR3 is 16 residues long. The DNA of the CDR3 is TGTGCCAGCAGTTCGCCGGCGCGGAAGAGCTCAGATACGCAGTATTTT. This gives the protein CASSSPARKSSDTQYF.

At least ten counts were recorded for this clonotype. The chain employs TRBV20-1 and TRBJ2-1, with 10 nucleotides matching TRBD2. CDR1 and CDR2 from the germline V gene are DFQATT and SNEGSKA (reference sequence). V was clipped by 2 bases and J by 6 bases; unmatched bases: 10. This CDR3 has 16 residues. The CDR3 DNA sequence: TGCAGTGCTAGATCCTTCTCTAGCGGGAGAGGCAATGAGCAGTTCTTC. Its translation is CSARSFSSGRGNEQFF.

The chain recombines TRBV5-1 with TRBJ2-5; 9 bases align to TRBD2. V lost 3 bases and J lost 4; bases outside the gene matches: 13. Germline V gene lookup returns CDR1 SGHRS and CDR2 YFSETQ. CDR3 length: 17 amino acids. The CDR3, as DNA: TGCGCCAGCAGCTCGGGTGGAGGACTAGCGCGAGGAGAGACCCAGTACTTC. Translation gives CASSSGGGLARGETQYF. The full variable domain, its missing parts supplied by reference TRBV5-1 and TRBJ2-5, is KAGVTQTPRYLIKTRGQQVTLSCSPISGHRSVSWYQQTPGQGLQFLFEYFSETQRNKGNFPGRFSGRQFSNSRSEMNVSTLELGDSALYLCASSSGGGLARGETQYFGPGTRLLVL.

This clonotype was recorded many times. The V and J genes are TRBV24-1 and TRBJ2-2; 8 nucleotides agree with TRBD1. This CDR3 has 16 amino acids. The junction had 7 bases not matched to a gene; V was cut back by 4 bases and J by 4 bases. The V gene's germline CDR1 is KGHDR and CDR2 SFDVKD. Written as DNA, the CDR3 is TGTGCCACCAGTGAGAGCAGGGGGCGAAGCACCGGGGAGCTGTTTTTT. Residues: CATSESRGRSTGELFF.

The rearrangement joins TRBV29-1 to TRBJ2-7; 11 positions agree with TRBD2. The V gene's germline CDR1 is SQVTM and CDR2 ANQGSEA. Losses at the gene ends were 3 bases for V and 4 bases for J; bases not matched to a gene: 2. CDR3 length: 13 amino acids. The CDR3 DNA reads as TGCAGCGTTGAGGCTAGCGGGAGGTACGAGCAGTACTTC. Encoded protein: CSVEASGRYEQYF.

The sample holds a few counts of this clonotype. This sequence joins TRBV5-1 and TRBJ2-1; D not certain. Germline CDR1 is SGHRS and CDR2 is YFSETQ. Deletions cut 4 bases from V and 8 bases from J, with 10 bases between. The CDR3 length is 12 residues. The CDR3 loop reads CASSQDTDEQFF. DNA for the CDR3: TGCGCCAGCAGCCAAGACACGGATGAGCAGTTCTTC.

This clonotype was recorded many times. The chain combines TRBV7-2 with TRBJ2-5; D not certain. CDR3 length: 14 residues. The germline V gene has CDR1 SGHTA and CDR2 FQGNSA. With 1 base removed from V and 5 bases from J, the gap between germline ends came to 11 bases. CDR3 DNA sequence: TGTGCCAGCAGCTTAGGGCGAAAGAAGGAGACCCAGTACTTC. Its translation: CASSLGRKKETQYF.

The chain is built from TRBV19 and TRBJ1-1; a weak D match, TRBD1 (5 bases). Looked up from germline, CDR1 is LNHDA and CDR2 is SQIVND (reference sequence). V lost 3 bases to trimming and J lost 3 bases, with 11 bases between them. There are 14 residues in the CDR3. The CDR3 nucleotides are TGTGCCAGTAGTATGTGGCGGGACCACACTGAAGCTTTCTTT. It codes for CASSMWRDHTEAFF. The full variable domain, completed using reference TRBV19 and TRBJ1-1, is DGGITQSPKYLFRKEGQNVTLSCEQNLNHDAMYWYRQDPGQGLRLIYYSQIVNDFQKGDIAEGYSVSREKKESFPLTVTSAQKNPTAFYLCASSMWRDHTEAFFGQGTRLTVV.

This clonotype was detected ten times or more. The rearrangement links TRBV5-5 to TRBJ2-7, with 9 bases matching TRBD1. After removal of 0 bases from V and 6 bases from J, the junction contained 7 bases not matched to a gene. CDR3 length equals 15 residues. CDR1 and CDR2 from the germline V gene are SGHKS and YYEKEE (reference sequence). Written as DNA, the CDR3 is TGTGCCAGCAGCTTGGCTCGGGACAGGGTCCGCGAGCAGTACTTC. This sequence encodes CASSLARDRVREQYF.

The sample holds many counts of this clonotype. This sequence joins TRBV12-3 or TRBV12-4 and TRBJ2-3, with 9 bases matching TRBD2. V lost 4 bases, J lost 3 bases, and 5 bases stayed unmatched. The CDR3 spans 15 residues. Here the CDR3 reads CASSSESGRTDTQYF. Here the CDR3 DNA reads TGTGCCAGCAGTTCGGAAAGCGGGAGGACAGATACGCAGTATTTT.

This clonotype was counted a few times. The chain is built from TRBV10-2 and TRBJ2-5; 7 nucleotides align to TRBD2. Germline V gene sequence: CDR1 WSHSY, CDR2 SAAADI. The CDR3 extends over 14 amino acids. V trimming: 1 base; J trimming: 3 bases; junction bases outside the gene matches: 2. The CDR3 protein is CASSEWGGKETQYF. CDR3 DNA: TGCGCCAGCAGTGAGTGGGGAGGGAAAGAGACCCAGTACTTC.

This clonotype was recorded at least ten times. The V call is TRBV25-1, the J call TRBJ1-5, with no clear D. Deletions cut 0 bases from V and 7 bases from J, with 10 bases between. This CDR3 spans 14 amino acids. Germline V CDR1 and CDR2: MGHDK, SYGVNS. In DNA form, the CDR3 reads TGTGCCAGCAGTGAATATAGGTCGGGGCAGCCCCAGCATTTT. Protein: CASSEYRSGQPQHF.

This clonotype showed up many times. V and J are TRBV12-3 or TRBV12-4 and TRBJ2-5, with D hard to call. Trimming removed 1 base at V and 4 bases at J, with 7 bases between. This CDR3 spans 13 amino acids. The CDR3 nucleotides are TGTGCCAGCAGTTTAGGACCACCAGAGACCCAGTACTTC. This translates into CASSLGPPETQYF.

This clonotype came up many times. The chain couples TRBV6-2 or TRBV6-3 to TRBJ2-2, with unresolved D. Germline CDR1 and CDR2: MNHEY and SVGEGT. The CDR3 is 13 amino acids. Trimming removed 0 bases at V and 6 bases at J, with 5 bases between. CDR3 sequence reads: CASSYSFAGELFF. The CDR3 coding sequence is TGTGCCAGCAGTTACTCTTTCGCCGGGGAGCTGTTTTTT.

The chain joins TRBV7-2 to TRBJ2-7, with 9 bases that match TRBD2. Germline trimming cut 1 base from V and 0 bases from J; bases unmatched to any gene: 4. The CDR3 consists of 16 residues. The germline gives CDR1 SGHTA, CDR2 FQGNSA. The CDR3 protein is CASSLEASGTSYEQYF. The DNA of the CDR3 is TGTGCCAGCAGCTTAGAGGCTAGCGGGACCTCCTACGAGCAGTACTTC.

This clonotype was counted ten times or more. The gene calls are TRBV7-2 and TRBJ2-2; D remains unclear. CDR3 length: 14 residues. Trimming left V 5 bases short and J 4 bases short, with 11 bases between. The V gene's germline CDR1 is SGHTA and CDR2 FQGNSA. The CDR3 region is CASSLRPSTGELFF. DNA for the CDR3: TGTGCCAGCAGCCTACGACCGAGCACCGGGGAGCTGTTTTTT.

DNA for the CDR3: TGTGCCAGCAGCATTGAACAGGGGACTAGCGGGAGAAGCCCTTTCGAGCAGTACTTC. Translation gives CASSIEQGTSGRSPFEQYF. This sequence joins TRBV11-2 and TRBJ2-7, with TRBD2 matching 14 bases. The J segment lost 6 bases and the V segment lost 5 bases, leaving 18 bases of the junction unmatched. The CDR3 spans 19 residues. Germline V gene lookup returns CDR1 SGHAT and CDR2 FQNNGV.

This clonotype was observed at least ten times. The rearrangement uses TRBV12-3 or TRBV12-4 and TRBJ1-5; D not certain. Trimming took 7 bases from V and 4 from J, leaving 17 bases between them. This CDR3 region has 15 residues. Here the CDR3 DNA reads TGTGCCAGCAAGAAGGCGGAGGGCGGGAATCAGCCCCAGCATTTT. It encodes CASKKAEGGNQPQHF.

In its sample, this clonotype was seen many times. The rearrangement uses TRBV25-1 and TRBJ2-2; D ambiguous. Between the trimmed V and J ends, which lost 2 bases and 11 bases, there was a span of 12 bases. Germline lookup yields CDR1 MGHDK and CDR2 SYGVNS. The CDR3 sequence is 13 residues long. The CDR3 is CASSEVATLELFF. The CDR3 region has the DNA TGTGCCAGCAGTGAAGTCGCCACTTTAGAGCTGTTTTTT. Filled out from reference TRBV25-1 and TRBJ2-2, the complete variable domain reads EADIYQTPRYLVIGTGKKITLECSQTMGHDKMYWYQQDPGMELHLIHYSYGVNSTEKGDLSSESTVSRIRTEHFPLTLESARPSHTSQYLCASSEVATLELFFGEGSRLTVL.

The chain employs TRBV14 and TRBJ2-2; the D is unclear. CDR1 and CDR2 (germline): SGHDN, FVKESK. This CDR3 contains 13 residues. V dropped 3 bases and J dropped 6 bases, with 8 bases sitting between them. DNA of the CDR3: TGTGCCAGCAGCCAGAGAATAGCCGGGGAGCTGTTTTTT. Translated: CASSQRIAGELFF.

This clonotype was picked up a small number of times. The V gene is TRBV7-2, the J gene TRBJ1-1; TRBD1 matches at 7 bases. CDR3 length equals 14 residues. After removal of 3 bases from V and 5 bases from J, the junction contained 6 bases not matched to a gene. From germline, CDR1 is SGHTA and CDR2 FQGNSA. The CDR3, as DNA: TGTGCCAGCAGCTTGGGACAGCTTCGAACTGAAGCTTTCTTT. It encodes CASSLGQLRTEAFF.

At least ten counts were recorded for this clonotype. The chain uses TRBV12-5 and TRBJ2-1; D may correspond to TRBD1 or TRBD2 (5 bases each). This CDR3 is 13 amino acids long. V lost 1 base, J lost 15 bases, and 16 bases lay in between. Germline-derived CDR1 and CDR2 are LGHNT and FRNRAP. CDR3 protein: CASGLGGQGEWFF. The CDR3, as DNA: TGTGCTAGTGGTTTGGGCGGGCAGGGTGAATGGTTCTTC.